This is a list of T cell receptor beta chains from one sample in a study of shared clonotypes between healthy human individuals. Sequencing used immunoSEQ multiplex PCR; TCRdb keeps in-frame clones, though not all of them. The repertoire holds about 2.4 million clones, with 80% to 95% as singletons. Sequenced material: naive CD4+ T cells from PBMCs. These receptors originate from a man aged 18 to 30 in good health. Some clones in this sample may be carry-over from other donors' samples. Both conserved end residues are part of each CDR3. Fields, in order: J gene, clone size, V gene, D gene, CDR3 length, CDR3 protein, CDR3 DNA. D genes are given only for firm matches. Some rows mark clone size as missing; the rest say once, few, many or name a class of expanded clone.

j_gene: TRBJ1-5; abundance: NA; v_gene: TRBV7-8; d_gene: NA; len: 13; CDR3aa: CASSYRGNQPQHF; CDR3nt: TGTGCCAGCAGTTATCGGGGGAATCAGCCCCAGCATTTT
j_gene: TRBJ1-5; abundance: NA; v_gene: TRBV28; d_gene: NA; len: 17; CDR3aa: CASSTPGRFYSNQPQHF; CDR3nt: TGTGCCAGCAGTACCCCTGGGCGGTTTTATAGCAATCAGCCCCAGCATTTT
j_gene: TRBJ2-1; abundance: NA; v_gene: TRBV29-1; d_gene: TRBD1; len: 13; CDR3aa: CSVERDRGSEQFF; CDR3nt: TGCAGCGTTGAAAGGGACAGGGGGAGTGAGCAGTTCTTC
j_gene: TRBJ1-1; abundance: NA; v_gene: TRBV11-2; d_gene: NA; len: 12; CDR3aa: CASRLQYTEAFF; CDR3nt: TGTGCCAGCAGGCTACAATACACTGAAGCTTTCTTT
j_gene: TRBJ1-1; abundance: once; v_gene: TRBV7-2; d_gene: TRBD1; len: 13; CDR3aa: CASSADRDTEAFF; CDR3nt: TGTGCCAGCAGTGCGGACAGGGACACTGAAGCTTTCTTT
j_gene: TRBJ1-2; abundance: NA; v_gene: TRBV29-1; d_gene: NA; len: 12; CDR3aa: CSPAGGNYGYTF; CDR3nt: TGCAGCCCGGCGGGAGGAAACTATGGCTACACCTTC
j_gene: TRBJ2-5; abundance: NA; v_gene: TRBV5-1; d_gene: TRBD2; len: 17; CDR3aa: CASSWGLAGGTQETQYF; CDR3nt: TGCGCCAGCAGCTGGGGACTAGCGGGGGGGACCCAAGAGACCCAGTACTTC
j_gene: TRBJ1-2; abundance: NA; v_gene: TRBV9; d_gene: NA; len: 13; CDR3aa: CASSVGTNYGYTF; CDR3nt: TGTGCCAGCAGCGTAGGAACGAACTATGGCTACACCTTC
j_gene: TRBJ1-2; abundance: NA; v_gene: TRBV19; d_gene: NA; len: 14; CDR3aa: CATSPGGRGYGYTF; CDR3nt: TGTGCCACGTCACCCGGGGGGAGAGGTTATGGCTACACCTTC
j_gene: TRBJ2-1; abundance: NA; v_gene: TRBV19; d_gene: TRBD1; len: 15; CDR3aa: CASTRTGDLGNEQFF; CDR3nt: TGTGCCAGTACCCGGACAGGGGATTTAGGCAATGAGCAGTTCTTC
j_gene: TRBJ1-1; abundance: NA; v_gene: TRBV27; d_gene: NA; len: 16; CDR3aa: CASSKLPLGQNTEAFF; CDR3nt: TGTGCCAGCAGCAAGCTACCCCTAGGGCAGAACACTGAAGCTTTCTTT
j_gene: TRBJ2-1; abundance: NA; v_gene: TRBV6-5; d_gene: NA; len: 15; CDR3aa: CASSRGGASYNEQFF; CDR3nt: TGTGCCAGCTCCCGTGGGGGGGCCTCCTACAATGAGCAGTTCTTC
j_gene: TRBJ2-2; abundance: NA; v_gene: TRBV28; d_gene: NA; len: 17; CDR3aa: CASRKGGREGRAGELFF; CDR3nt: TGTGCCAGCAGAAAAGGGGGCAGAGAGGGGAGGGCCGGGGAGCTGTTTTTT
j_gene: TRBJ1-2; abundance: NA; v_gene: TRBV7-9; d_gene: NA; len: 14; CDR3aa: CASSSQQGGYGYTF; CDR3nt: TGTGCCAGCAGCTCCCAACAGGGAGGCTATGGCTACACCTTC
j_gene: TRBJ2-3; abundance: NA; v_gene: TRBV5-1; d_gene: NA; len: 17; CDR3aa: CASSFWGQGTPTDTQYF; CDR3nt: TGCGCCAGCAGCTTCTGGGGTCAAGGGACACCCACAGATACGCAGTATTTT
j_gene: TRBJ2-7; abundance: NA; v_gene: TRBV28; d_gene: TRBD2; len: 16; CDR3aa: CASRPLGGGGRYEQYF; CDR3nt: TGTGCCAGCAGGCCCCTCGGCGGGGGGGGCAGATACGAGCAGTACTTC
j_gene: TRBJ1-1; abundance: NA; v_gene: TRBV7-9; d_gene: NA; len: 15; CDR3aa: CASRPIRVMNTEAFF; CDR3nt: TGTGCCAGCAGACCCATCCGGGTAATGAACACTGAAGCTTTCTTT
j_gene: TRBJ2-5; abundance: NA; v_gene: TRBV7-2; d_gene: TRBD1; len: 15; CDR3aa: CASSPDQGAKETQYF; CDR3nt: TGTGCCAGCAGCCCTGATCAGGGGGCGAAAGAGACCCAGTACTTC